This T cell receptor beta chain was retrieved from a study of blood T cells in healthy people across ages. The CDR3 covers 13 residues. A sample-barcoded 5' primer and a J-beta primer mix were used in a second PCR of about 7 to 11 cycles. TCRdb processed the 5' RACE reads anew with MiXCR; each CDR3 protein has one entry. The data contain around 710,000 distinct CDR3 sequences, around 40% of them singletons. Sequencing was performed on blood. V and J are TRBV21-1 and TRBJ2-3; the table names TRBD2, a call not compared with the DNA. TRBV21-1 is noted as a pseudogene. This clonotype was sampled from a woman aged 55-69 years in good health. The CDR3 DNA follows: TGTGCCAGCAGTTGCCGTCCCGCAGATACGCAGTATTTT. Protein product: CASSCRPADTQYF.